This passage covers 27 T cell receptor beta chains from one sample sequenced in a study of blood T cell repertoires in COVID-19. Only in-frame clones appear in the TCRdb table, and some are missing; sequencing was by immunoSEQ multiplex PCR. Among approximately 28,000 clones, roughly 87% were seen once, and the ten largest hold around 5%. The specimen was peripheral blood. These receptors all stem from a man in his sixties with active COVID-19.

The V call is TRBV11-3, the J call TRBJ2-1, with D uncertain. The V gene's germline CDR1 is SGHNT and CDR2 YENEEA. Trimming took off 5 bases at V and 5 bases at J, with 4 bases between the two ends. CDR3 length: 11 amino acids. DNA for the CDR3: TGTGCCAGCAGCGTCGACAATGAGCAGTTCTTC. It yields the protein CASSVDNEQFF.

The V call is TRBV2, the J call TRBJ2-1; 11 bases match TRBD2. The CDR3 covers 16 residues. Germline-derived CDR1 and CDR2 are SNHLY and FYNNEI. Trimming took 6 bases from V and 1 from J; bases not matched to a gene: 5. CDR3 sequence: CASRPRTSGSYNEQFF. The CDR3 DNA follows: TGTGCCAGCAGACCCCGGACTAGCGGGTCCTACAATGAGCAGTTCTTC.

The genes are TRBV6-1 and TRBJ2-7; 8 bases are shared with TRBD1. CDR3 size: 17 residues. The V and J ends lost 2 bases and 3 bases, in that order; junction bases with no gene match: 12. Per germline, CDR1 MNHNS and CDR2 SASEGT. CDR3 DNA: TGTGCCAGCAGTGAAAAGGTTGGGGGGACAGGAGGCTACGAGCAGTACTTC. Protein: CASSEKVGGTGGYEQYF.

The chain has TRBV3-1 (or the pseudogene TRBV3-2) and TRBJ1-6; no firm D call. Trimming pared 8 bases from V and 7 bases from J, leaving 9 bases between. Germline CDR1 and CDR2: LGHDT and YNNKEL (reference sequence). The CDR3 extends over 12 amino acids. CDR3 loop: CASGGGNSPLHF. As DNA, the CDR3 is TGTGCCAGCGGTGGTGGCAATTCACCCCTCCACTTT.

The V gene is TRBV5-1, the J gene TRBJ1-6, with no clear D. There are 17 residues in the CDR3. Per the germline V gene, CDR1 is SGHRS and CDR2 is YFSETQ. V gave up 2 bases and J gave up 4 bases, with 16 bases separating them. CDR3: CASSFGDLPPYNSPLHF. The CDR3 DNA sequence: TGCGCCAGCAGCTTTGGAGACCTTCCCCCTTATAATTCACCCCTCCACTTT.

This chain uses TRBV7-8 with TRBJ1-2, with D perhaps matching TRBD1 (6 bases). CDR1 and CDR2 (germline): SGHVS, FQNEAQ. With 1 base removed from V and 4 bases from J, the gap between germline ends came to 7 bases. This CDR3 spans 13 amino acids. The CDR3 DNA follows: TGTGCCAGCAGCTTAGGCAGGGGCTATGGCTACACCTTC. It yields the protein CASSLGRGYGYTF.

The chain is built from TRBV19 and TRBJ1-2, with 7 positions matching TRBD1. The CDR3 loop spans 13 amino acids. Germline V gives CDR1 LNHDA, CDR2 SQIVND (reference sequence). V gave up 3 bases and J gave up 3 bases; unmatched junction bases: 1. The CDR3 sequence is CASSMGQHYGYTF. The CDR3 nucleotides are TGTGCCAGTAGTATGGGACAGCACTATGGCTACACCTTC. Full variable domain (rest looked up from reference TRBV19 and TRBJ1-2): DGGITQSPKYLFRKEGQNVTLSCEQNLNHDAMYWYRQDPGQGLRLIYYSQIVNDFQKGDIAEGYSVSREKKESFPLTVTSAQKNPTAFYLCASSMGQHYGYTFGSGTRLTVV.

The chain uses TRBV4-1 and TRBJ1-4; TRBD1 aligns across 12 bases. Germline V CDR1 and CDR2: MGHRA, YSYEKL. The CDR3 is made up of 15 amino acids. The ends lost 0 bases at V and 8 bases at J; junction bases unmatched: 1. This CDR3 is CASSQDGTGGEKLFF. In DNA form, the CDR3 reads TGCGCCAGCAGCCAAGACGGGACAGGGGGCGAAAAACTGTTTTTT.

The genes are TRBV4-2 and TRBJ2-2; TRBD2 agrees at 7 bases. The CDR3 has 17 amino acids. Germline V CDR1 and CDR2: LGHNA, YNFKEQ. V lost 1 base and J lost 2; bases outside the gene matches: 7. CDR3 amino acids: CASSQAGGTINTGELFF. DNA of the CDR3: TGTGCCAGCAGCCAAGCTGGGGGGACTATCAACACCGGGGAGCTGTTTTTT.

The CDR3 nucleotides are TGTGCCAGCAGCTTAGACACCTATGGCTACACCTTC. Protein product: CASSLDTYGYTF. The rearrangement links TRBV6-5 to TRBJ1-2; D not resolved. Deletions cut 6 bases from V and 4 bases from J, with 9 bases between. Germline V CDR1 and CDR2: MNHEY, SVGAGI. This CDR3 has 12 residues.

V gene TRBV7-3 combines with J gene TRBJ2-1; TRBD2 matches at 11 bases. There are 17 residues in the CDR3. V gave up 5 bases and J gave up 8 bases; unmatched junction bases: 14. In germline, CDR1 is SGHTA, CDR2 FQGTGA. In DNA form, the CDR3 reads TGTGCCAGCAGCCCCCGAATAGCGGGGGGGCCTGGGGATGAGCAGTTCTTC. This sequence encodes CASSPRIAGGPGDEQFF.

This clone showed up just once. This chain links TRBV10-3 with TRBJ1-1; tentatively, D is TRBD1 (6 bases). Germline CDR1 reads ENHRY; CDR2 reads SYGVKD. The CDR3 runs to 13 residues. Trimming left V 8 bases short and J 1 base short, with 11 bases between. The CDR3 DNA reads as TGTGCCATCGGGGGGGGCGCGAACACTGAAGCTTTCTTT. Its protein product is CAIGGGANTEAFF.

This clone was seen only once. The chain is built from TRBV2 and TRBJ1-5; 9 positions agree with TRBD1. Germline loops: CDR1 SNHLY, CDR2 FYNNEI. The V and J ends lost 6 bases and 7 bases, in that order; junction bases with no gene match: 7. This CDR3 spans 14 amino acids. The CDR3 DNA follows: TGTGCCAGCAGATCCGGGACAGGGTACCAGCCCCAGCATTTT. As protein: CASRSGTGYQPQHF.

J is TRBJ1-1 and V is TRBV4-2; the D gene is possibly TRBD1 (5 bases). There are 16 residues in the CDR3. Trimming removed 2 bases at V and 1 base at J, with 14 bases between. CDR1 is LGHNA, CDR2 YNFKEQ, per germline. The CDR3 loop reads CASSQNLGVGNTEAFF. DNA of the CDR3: TGTGCCAGCAGCCAAAATTTAGGGGTCGGGAACACTGAAGCTTTCTTT.

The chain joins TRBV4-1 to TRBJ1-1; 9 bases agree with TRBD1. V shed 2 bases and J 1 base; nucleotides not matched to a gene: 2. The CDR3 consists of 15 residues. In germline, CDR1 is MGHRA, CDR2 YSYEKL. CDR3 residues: CASSQPDRGNTEAFF. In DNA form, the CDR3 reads TGCGCCAGCAGCCAACCGGACAGGGGGAACACTGAAGCTTTCTTT.

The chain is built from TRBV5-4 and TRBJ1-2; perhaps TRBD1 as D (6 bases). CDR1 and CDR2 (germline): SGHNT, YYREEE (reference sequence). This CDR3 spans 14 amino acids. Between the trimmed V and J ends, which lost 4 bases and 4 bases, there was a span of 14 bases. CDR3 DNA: TGTGCCAGCAGCGTTAACAGGGCCCTCTATGGCTACACCTTC. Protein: CASSVNRALYGYTF.

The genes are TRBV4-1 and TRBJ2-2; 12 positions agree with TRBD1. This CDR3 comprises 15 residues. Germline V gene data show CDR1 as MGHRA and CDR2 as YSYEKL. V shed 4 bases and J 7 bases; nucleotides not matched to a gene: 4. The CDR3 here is CASSRDRGLVGELFF. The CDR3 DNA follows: TGCGCCAGCAGCCGGGACAGGGGGCTAGTCGGGGAGCTGTTTTTT.

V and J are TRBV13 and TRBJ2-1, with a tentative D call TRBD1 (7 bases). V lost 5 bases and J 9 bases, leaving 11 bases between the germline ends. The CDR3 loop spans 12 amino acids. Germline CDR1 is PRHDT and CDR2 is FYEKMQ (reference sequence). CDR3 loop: CASSQGGREQFF. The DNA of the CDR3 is TGTGCCAGCAGCCAGGGGGGCCGTGAGCAGTTCTTC.

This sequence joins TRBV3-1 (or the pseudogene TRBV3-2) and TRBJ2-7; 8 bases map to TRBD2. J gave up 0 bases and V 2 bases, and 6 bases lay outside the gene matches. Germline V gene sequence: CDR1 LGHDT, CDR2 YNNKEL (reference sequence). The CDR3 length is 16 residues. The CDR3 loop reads CASSQRGGRSSYEQYF. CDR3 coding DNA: TGTGCCAGCAGCCAACGGGGGGGCCGAAGCTCCTACGAGCAGTACTTC.

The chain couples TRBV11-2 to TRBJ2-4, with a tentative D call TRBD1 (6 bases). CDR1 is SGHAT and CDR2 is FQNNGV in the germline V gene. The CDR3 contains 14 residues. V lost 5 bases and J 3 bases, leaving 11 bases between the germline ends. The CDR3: CASSPPRGKNIQYF. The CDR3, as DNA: TGTGCCAGCAGCCCCCCCAGGGGCAAAAACATTCAGTACTTC.

The CDR3 reads CASSIIGNSNQPQHF. In DNA form, the CDR3 reads TGTGCCAGTAGTATCATCGGTAATAGCAATCAGCCCCAGCATTTT. This rearrangement joins TRBV19 to TRBJ1-5; D remains unclear. From germline, CDR1 is LNHDA and CDR2 SQIVND (reference sequence). The CDR3 has 15 amino acids. The V end lost 3 bases, the J end lost 0 bases, and 9 bases lay between the germline ends.

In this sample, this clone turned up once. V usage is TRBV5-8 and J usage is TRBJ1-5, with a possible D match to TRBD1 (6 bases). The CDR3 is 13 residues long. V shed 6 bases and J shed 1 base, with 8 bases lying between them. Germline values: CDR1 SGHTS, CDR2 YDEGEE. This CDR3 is CASNGGSNQPQHF. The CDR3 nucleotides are TGTGCCAGCAATGGGGGCAGCAATCAGCCCCAGCATTTT.

DNA of the CDR3: TGTGCCAGCAGCCGGGGGAATTCACCCCTCCACTTT. The encoded protein is CASSRGNSPLHF. The chain is built from TRBV7-9 and TRBJ1-6; D might be TRBD1 (5 bases). CDR3 length equals 12 residues. V gave up 5 bases and J gave up 7 bases, with 6 bases separating them. CDR1 is SEHNR, CDR2 FQNEAQ, per germline (reference sequence).

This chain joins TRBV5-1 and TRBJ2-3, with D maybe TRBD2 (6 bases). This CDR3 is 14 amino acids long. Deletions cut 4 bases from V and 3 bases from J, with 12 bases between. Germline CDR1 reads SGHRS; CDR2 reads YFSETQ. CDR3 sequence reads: CASSTEGGTDTQYF. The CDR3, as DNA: TGCGCCAGCAGCACGGAGGGTGGGACAGATACGCAGTATTTT.

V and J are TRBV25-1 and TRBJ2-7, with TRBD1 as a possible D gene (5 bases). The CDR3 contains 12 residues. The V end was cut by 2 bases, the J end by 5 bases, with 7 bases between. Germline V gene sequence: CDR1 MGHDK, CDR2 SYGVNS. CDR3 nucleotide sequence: TGTGCCAGCAGTGAACAGGGAAACGAGCAGTACTTC. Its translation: CASSEQGNEQYF.

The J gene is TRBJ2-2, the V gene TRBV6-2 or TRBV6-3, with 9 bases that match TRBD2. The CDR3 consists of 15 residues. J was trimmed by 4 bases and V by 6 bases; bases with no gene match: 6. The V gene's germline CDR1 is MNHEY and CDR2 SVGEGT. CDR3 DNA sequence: TGTGCCAGCAGCTCTAGCGGGGTCGGCACCGGGGAGCTGTTTTTT. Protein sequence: CASSSSGVGTGELFF.

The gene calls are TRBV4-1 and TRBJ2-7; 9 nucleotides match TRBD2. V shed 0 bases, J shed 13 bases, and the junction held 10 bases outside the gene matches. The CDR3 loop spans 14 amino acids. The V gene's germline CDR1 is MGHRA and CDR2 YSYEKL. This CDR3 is CASSQDSGRGGIYF. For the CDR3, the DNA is TGCGCCAGCAGCCAAGATTCGGGGCGGGGGGGCATCTACTTC.